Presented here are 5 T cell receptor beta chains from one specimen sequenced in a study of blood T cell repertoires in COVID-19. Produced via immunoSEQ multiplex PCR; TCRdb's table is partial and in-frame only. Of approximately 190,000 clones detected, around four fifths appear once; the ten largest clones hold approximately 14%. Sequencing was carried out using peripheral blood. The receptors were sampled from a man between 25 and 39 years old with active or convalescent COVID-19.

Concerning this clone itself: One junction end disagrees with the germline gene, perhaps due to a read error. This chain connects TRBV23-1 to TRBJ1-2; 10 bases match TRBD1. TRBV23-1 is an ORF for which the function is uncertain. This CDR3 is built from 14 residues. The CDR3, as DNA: TGCGCCAGCAGTCAAGGGGAGAGGGGACAGGGGCCTTCCTTC. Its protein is CASSQGERGQGPSF.

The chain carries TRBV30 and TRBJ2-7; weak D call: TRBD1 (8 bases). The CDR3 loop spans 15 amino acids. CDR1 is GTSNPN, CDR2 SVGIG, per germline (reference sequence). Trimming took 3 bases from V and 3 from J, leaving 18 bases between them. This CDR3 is CAWRTQGGSFYEQYF. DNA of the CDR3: TGTGCCTGGAGGACACAGGGGGGGTCCTTCTACGAGCAGTACTTC.

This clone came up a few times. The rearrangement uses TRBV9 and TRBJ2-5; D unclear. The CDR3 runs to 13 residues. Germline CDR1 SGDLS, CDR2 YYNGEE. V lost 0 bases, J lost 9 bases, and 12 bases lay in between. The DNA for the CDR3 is TGTGCCAGCAGCGTAGCTCCCGAGCCGCCCCAGTACTTC. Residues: CASSVAPEPPQYF.

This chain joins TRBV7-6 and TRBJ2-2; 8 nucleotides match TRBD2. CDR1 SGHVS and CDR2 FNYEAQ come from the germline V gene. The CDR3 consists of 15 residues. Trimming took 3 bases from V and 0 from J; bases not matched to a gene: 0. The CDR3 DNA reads TGTGCCAGCAGCTTCGGGGGGGCGAACACCGGGGAGCTGTTTTTT. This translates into CASSFGGANTGELFF.

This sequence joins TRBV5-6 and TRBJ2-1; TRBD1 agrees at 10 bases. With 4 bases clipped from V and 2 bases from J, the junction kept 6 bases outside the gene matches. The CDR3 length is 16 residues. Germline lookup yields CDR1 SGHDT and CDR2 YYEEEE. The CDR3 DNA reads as TGTGCCAGCAGCCCTACCGGGACAGGGGCCTACAATGAGCAGTTCTTC. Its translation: CASSPTGTGAYNEQFF.